The 23 T cell receptor beta chains below were found in one sample sequenced in a study of T cell repertoires in cytomegalovirus infection. TCRdb passed the reads through MiXCR, listing each CDR3 protein once. The table records over 450,000 distinct CDR3 sequences, approximately 10% of them present only once. Sequencing input: PBMCs. The receptors derive from a human donor in good health (CMV status not recorded). Some clones in this sample may be carry-over from other donors' samples.

To note about this clonotype: Given a much more abundant clone one base away, this may be a read error. The V call is TRBV20-1, the J call TRBJ2-2; 12 bases line up with TRBD2. This CDR3 has 16 amino acids. Germline-derived CDR1 and CDR2 are DFQATT and SNEGSKA (reference sequence). The CDR3 DNA reads TGCAGTGCTAGAGGACTAGCGGGGGAAGGTACCGGGGTGCTGTTTTTT. It encodes CSARGLAGEGTGVLFF.

This clonotype has only a few counts. The chain links TRBV3-1 to TRBJ1-1, with a possible D match to TRBD1 (6 bases). The CDR3 is made up of 11 amino acids. The V gene's germline CDR1 is LGHDT and CDR2 YNNKEL (reference sequence). Trimming removed 8 bases from V and 10 bases from J, with 14 bases in between. CDR3 sequence (DNA): TGTGCCAGCCGCTCGGGGGCTGGAGCTTTCTTT. This translates into CASRSGAGAFF.

V is TRBV9 and J is TRBJ2-7; possible D gene TRBD2, 5 bases. The V gene lost 4 bases and the J gene lost 5 bases, with 16 bases spanning the gap. In germline, CDR1 is SGDLS, CDR2 YYNGEE. The CDR3 extends over 14 amino acids. CDR3 sequence: CASSPVEGRNEQYF. The CDR3 coding sequence is TGTGCCAGCAGCCCCGTCGAGGGAAGGAACGAGCAGTACTTC.

This clonotype was found many times. The chain employs TRBV7-2 and TRBJ1-5; D is uncertain. The germline V gene encodes CDR1 SGHTA and CDR2 FQGNSA. The CDR3 runs to 13 residues. V was cut by 4 bases and J by 6 bases, with 10 bases left in between. The CDR3 region has the DNA TGTGCCAGCAGCTCCCGGGTGGCTCAGCCCCAGCATTTT. Encoded protein: CASSSRVAQPQHF.

The chain carries TRBV5-1 and TRBJ2-7; possible D gene TRBD1, 6 bases. Trimming stripped 0 bases from V and 6 bases from J, with 13 bases between. This CDR3 has 14 amino acids. In germline, CDR1 is SGHRS, CDR2 YFSETQ. In DNA, the CDR3 is TGCGCCAGCAGCTTGGCCAGGGGCGGAGGCGAGCAGTACTTC. It encodes CASSLARGGGEQYF.

Remarks on this clonotype: Its ends do not fully match the called genes, so a read error is possible. The chain couples TRBV27 to TRBJ2-3; D gene ambiguous. The CDR3 runs 14 residues. The V gene's germline CDR1 is MNHEY and CDR2 SMNVEV (reference sequence). The CDR3 here is CPSSLSPSTDTQYF. The CDR3 DNA reads as TGTCCCAGCAGTTTATCCCCCTCCACAGATACGCAGTATTTT.

The chain combines TRBV20-1 with TRBJ2-3; D is tentatively TRBD1 or TRBD2 (5 bases each). The CDR3 is 15 residues long. V was clipped by 6 bases and J by 0 bases, with 16 bases between them. The V gene's germline CDR1 is DFQATT and CDR2 SNEGSKA (reference sequence). The CDR3 DNA sequence: TGCAGTGCCCCCCACGGGGCGCTTAGCACAGATACGCAGTATTTT. Translating it yields CSAPHGALSTDTQYF.

There are a few counts of this clonotype. J is TRBJ2-1 and V is TRBV5-6; D perhaps matches TRBD2 (7 bases). The V gene's germline CDR1 is SGHDT and CDR2 YYEEEE. The V end lost 4 bases, the J end lost 2 bases, and 19 bases lay between the germline ends. CDR3 length equals 17 residues. The CDR3 region is CASSLGAGEGTYNEQFF. CDR3 nucleotides: TGTGCCAGCAGCCTGGGGGCGGGAGAAGGAACCTACAATGAGCAGTTCTTC.

This clonotype was seen only a few times. This chain joins TRBV25-1 and TRBJ1-2; 7 bases line up with TRBD1. The germline V gene encodes CDR1 MGHDK and CDR2 SYGVNS. V was pared by 6 bases and J by 1 base, with 5 bases of the junction left unmatched. The CDR3 has 14 residues. In DNA form, the CDR3 reads TGTGCCAGCAGGGCCGGGACAGTTAACTATGGCTACACCTTC. It translates to CASRAGTVNYGYTF.

Many counts were recorded for this clonotype. CDR3 nucleotides: TGTGCCAGCAGCTCAGGACTAGCGGGGACGCAAGAGACCCAGTACTTC. This sequence encodes CASSSGLAGTQETQYF. The V call is TRBV7-9, the J call TRBJ2-5; 12 bases align to TRBD2. Germline trimming cut 4 bases from V and 2 bases from J; bases unmatched to any gene: 5. Per the germline V gene, CDR1 is SEHNR and CDR2 is FQNEAQ (reference sequence). CDR3 size: 16 residues. Full variable domain (remainder filled in from reference TRBV7-9 and TRBJ2-5): DTGVSQNPRHKITKRGQNVTFRCDPISEHNRLYWYRQTLGQGPEFLTYFQNEAQLEKSRLLSDRFSAERPKGSFSTLEIQRTEQGDSAMYLCASSSGLAGTQETQYFGPGTRLLVL.

Many counts were recorded for this clonotype. The chain is built from TRBV5-4 and TRBJ2-1, with 11 nucleotides matching TRBD2. CDR1 is SGHNT, CDR2 YYREEE, per germline (reference sequence). CDR3 size: 15 residues. V shed 4 bases and J 5 bases; nucleotides not matched to a gene: 5. CDR3 residues: CASSITSGGHNEQFF. DNA for the CDR3: TGTGCCAGCAGCATTACTAGCGGGGGTCACAATGAGCAGTTCTTC.

This clonotype was detected ten times or more. The chain is built from TRBV7-8 and TRBJ2-7, with 10 nucleotides matching TRBD1. V shed 5 bases and J 4 bases; nucleotides not matched to a gene: 5. Germline V lookup: CDR1 SGHVS, CDR2 FQNEAQ. The CDR3 is 14 residues long. CDR3 sequence (DNA): TGTGCCAGCAGCCAACTGGACAGGGGGTACGAGCAGTACTTC. Encoded protein: CASSQLDRGYEQYF. The complete variable domain, with remaining parts taken from reference TRBV7-8 and TRBJ2-7, reads GAGVSQSPRYKVAKRGQDVALRCDPISGHVSLFWYQQALGQGPEFLTYFQNEAQLDKSGLPSDRFFAERPEGSVSTLKIQRTQQEDSAVYLCASSQLDRGYEQYFGPGTRLTVT.

The sample holds many counts of this clonotype. The chain combines TRBV15 with TRBJ1-1; D is perhaps TRBD1 (5 bases). The CDR3 runs to 17 residues. Germline CDR1 and CDR2: LNHNV and YYDKDF (reference sequence). V dropped 1 base and J dropped 0 bases, with 15 bases sitting between them. CDR3 nucleotide sequence: TGTGCCACCAGCAGAGGGGGGAGAGCCCTAATGAACACTGAAGCTTTCTTT. It is translated as CATSRGGRALMNTEAFF.

This clonotype was recorded a few times. The rearrangement links TRBV9 to TRBJ2-7; D is unresolved. CDR3 length equals 15 residues. CDR1 SGDLS and CDR2 YYNGEE come from the germline V gene. V was trimmed by 2 bases and J by 0 bases, leaving 12 bases between them. This CDR3 is CASSVSSSFSYEQYF. CDR3 DNA sequence: TGTGCCAGCAGCGTGAGCAGCTCATTCTCCTACGAGCAGTACTTC.

This clonotype was counted many times. This chain connects TRBV6-5 to TRBJ2-7, with TRBD2 matching over 10 bases. Germline V CDR1 and CDR2: MNHEY, SVGAGI. The CDR3 loop spans 14 amino acids. After removal of 0 bases from V and 4 bases from J, the junction contained 0 bases not matched to a gene. The CDR3 sequence is CASSYSSGRYEQYF. CDR3 sequence (DNA): TGTGCCAGCAGTTACTCTAGCGGGAGGTACGAGCAGTACTTC.

The chain's CDR3 is CASSQGTKPSPLHF. For the CDR3, the DNA is TGTGCCAGCAGCCAGGGGACGAAGCCTTCACCCCTCCACTTT. This sequence joins TRBV6-5 and TRBJ1-6; a weak D match, TRBD1 (6 bases). The V end lost 6 bases, the J end lost 9 bases, and 15 bases lay between the germline ends. There are 14 residues in the CDR3. Germline CDR1 is MNHEY and CDR2 is SVGAGI.

This clonotype was observed at least ten times. The chain is built from TRBV7-2 and TRBJ2-3, with 7 nucleotides matching TRBD2. The germline gives CDR1 SGHTA, CDR2 FQGNSA. After removal of 5 bases from V and 1 base from J, the junction contained 9 bases not matched to a gene. The CDR3 totals 16 residues. The chain's CDR3 is CASSPVRDYRTDTQYF. The CDR3 nucleotides read TGTGCCAGCAGCCCGGTACGGGACTATCGCACAGATACGCAGTATTTT. Full variable domain (missing parts from reference TRBV7-2 and TRBJ2-3): GAGVSQSPSNKVTEKGKDVELRCDPISGHTALYWYRQSLGQGLEFLIYFQGNSAPDKSGLPSDRFSAERTGGSVSTLTIQRTQQEDSAVYLCASSPVRDYRTDTQYFGPGTRLTVL.

This clonotype was observed a handful of times. The V call is TRBV9, the J call TRBJ2-1, with 11 bases matching TRBD2. CDR1 SGDLS and CDR2 YYNGEE come from the germline V gene. Losses at the gene ends were 0 bases for V and 7 bases for J; bases not matched to a gene: 3. There are 15 residues in the CDR3. In nucleotides, the CDR3 is TGTGCCAGCAGCGTAGGGGCTAGCGGGAGGAATGAGCAGTTCTTC. This codes for CASSVGASGRNEQFF. Together with reference TRBV9 and TRBJ2-1, the CDR3 gives the full variable domain: DSGVTQTPKHLITATGQRVTLRCSPRSGDLSVYWYQQSLDQGLQFLIQYYNGEERAKGNILERFSAQQFPDLHSELNLSSLELGDSALYFCASSVGASGRNEQFFGPGTRLTVL.

The V and J genes are TRBV10-3 and TRBJ2-7; D may be TRBD2 (5 bases). From germline, CDR1 is ENHRY and CDR2 SYGVKD. This CDR3 has 15 amino acids. Trimming left V 6 bases short and J 0 bases short, with 15 bases between. CDR3: CAISGVLGSSYEQYF. The CDR3 nucleotides are TGTGCCATCAGCGGGGTTTTGGGGAGCTCCTACGAGCAGTACTTC.

The sample holds one count of this clonotype. A much larger clone lies one base from this, so it may be a read error. The chain employs TRBV2 and TRBJ2-2; D may be TRBD1 or TRBD2 (6 bases each). The length of the CDR3 is 15 residues. In germline, CDR1 is SNHLY, CDR2 FYNNEI. In DNA form, the CDR3 reads TGTGCCTGCAGTGAGAGGGGGGCCGGACCCGGGGAGCTGTTTTTT. It specifies CACSERGAGPGELFF.

This clonotype showed up just a few times. The chain carries TRBV12-3 or TRBV12-4 and TRBJ2-7, with D possibly matching TRBD1 (6 bases). V lost 10 bases and J lost 1, with 38 bases in between. CDR3 length: 21 residues. Here the CDR3 reads CANSPVKPPSSGPTGSYEQYF. The CDR3 DNA is TGTGCCAACAGCCCCGTGAAGCCTCCAAGCTCCGGACCAACAGGGTCCTACGAGCAGTACTTC.

This clonotype was recorded at least ten times. Written as DNA, the CDR3 is TGTGCCAGTAGTATGTCGACCCCGAGGTGGACAGGATCCTACAATGAGCAGTTCTTC. Translating it yields CASSMSTPRWTGSYNEQFF. The rearrangement joins TRBV19 to TRBJ2-1; 7 nucleotides agree with TRBD1. V was clipped by 3 bases and J by 1 base; unmatched bases: 15. Germline V lookup: CDR1 LNHDA, CDR2 SQIVND (reference sequence). The CDR3 has 19 amino acids.

This clonotype was counted many times. The gene calls are TRBV11-2 and TRBJ2-7, with 16 bases fitting TRBD2. Trimming cost V 3 bases and J 2 bases; bases outside gene matches: 1. The CDR3 sequence is 16 residues long. The germline gives CDR1 SGHAT, CDR2 FQNNGV. The DNA for the CDR3 is TGTGCCAGCAGCTTCGGGACTAGCGGGAGGGCCTACGAGCAGTACTTC. Amino acids: CASSFGTSGRAYEQYF.